Each of the 14 T cell receptor beta chains below was sequenced from the same sample in a study of blood T cell repertoires in COVID-19. The data were produced by immunoSEQ multiplex PCR, yet TCRdb's version contains in-frame clones alone and is incomplete. Of approximately 70,000 clones listed, 70% to 90% were seen once; the top ten hold about 4%. The sample comprised peripheral blood. Receptor source: a man between 65 and 85 years old with active COVID-19.

This clone was detected a few times. The chain has TRBV28 and TRBJ2-3; the D is unclear. The CDR3 extends over 16 amino acids. V was pared by 4 bases and J by 5 bases, with 19 bases between. Germline loops: CDR1 MDHEN, CDR2 SYDVKM. DNA of the CDR3: TGTGCCAGCAGTTCCGGCCTGTCTAGTAACTTAGATACGCAGTATTTT. Protein product: CASSSGLSSNLDTQYF.

V usage is TRBV5-1 and J usage is TRBJ2-2; TRBD2 agrees at 13 bases. V dropped 2 bases and J dropped 7; count of bases not matched to a gene: 2. The CDR3 sequence is 15 residues long. Germline V gene sequence: CDR1 SGHRS, CDR2 YFSETQ. The CDR3 DNA reads TGCGCCAGCAGCTTTAGACTAGCGGGAGGCGGGGAGCTGTTTTTT. Its translation: CASSFRLAGGGELFF.

This sequence joins TRBV4-1 and TRBJ2-1; 7 bases map to TRBD2. The V and J ends lost 3 bases and 9 bases, in that order; junction bases with no gene match: 8. CDR1 and CDR2 from the germline V gene are MGHRA and YSYEKL. The CDR3 extends over 14 amino acids. The CDR3 protein is CASSQGAGAVEQFF. CDR3 nucleotides: TGCGCCAGCAGCCAGGGCGCGGGAGCGGTTGAGCAGTTCTTC.

The V call is TRBV5-5, the J call TRBJ1-4; 10 nucleotides align to TRBD1. This CDR3 comprises 15 residues. Germline V gene data show CDR1 as SGHKS and CDR2 as YYEKEE (reference sequence). With V trimmed by 0 bases and J by 6 bases, 2 bases remained unmatched. CDR3 DNA sequence: TGTGCCAGCAGCTTGGTTGGACAGGGGGATGAAAAACTGTTTTTT. This sequence encodes CASSLVGQGDEKLFF.

This rearrangement joins TRBV16 to TRBJ2-7; D unclear. V gave up 0 bases and J gave up 0 bases, with 6 bases separating them. Germline values: CDR1 KGHSY, CDR2 FQNENV. This CDR3 region has 14 residues. The CDR3 sequence is CASSQSISSYEQYF. CDR3 in DNA: TGTGCCAGCAGCCAATCCATCAGCTCCTACGAGCAGTACTTC.

V usage is TRBV5-1 and J usage is TRBJ2-3; 7 bases align to TRBD2. V lost 2 bases and J lost 0; bases outside the gene matches: 3. This CDR3 has 15 residues. Per germline, CDR1 SGHRS and CDR2 YFSETQ. CDR3 sequence reads: CASSFGGGSTDTQYF. The CDR3 nucleotides read TGCGCCAGCAGCTTCGGGGGAGGGAGCACAGATACGCAGTATTTT.

In its sample, this clone was seen a few times. This chain uses TRBV5-6 with TRBJ2-5; a possible D gene is TRBD2 (5 bases). Germline V gene sequence: CDR1 SGHDT, CDR2 YYEEEE. The germline V and J ends were trimmed by 1 base and 4 bases, with 14 bases remaining between them. The CDR3 contains 15 residues. Written as DNA, the CDR3 is TGTGCCAGCAGCTTGCCCCGGGGAGAAGGAGAGACCCAGTACTTC. This codes for CASSLPRGEGETQYF. Looking up the rest from reference TRBV5-6 and TRBJ2-5 gives the full variable domain: DAGVTQSPTHLIKTRGQQVTLRCSPKSGHDTVSWYQQALGQGPQFIFQYYEEEERQRGNFPDRFSGHQFPNYSSELNVNALLLGDSALYLCASSLPRGEGETQYFGPGTRLLVL.

The chain is built from TRBV7-2 and TRBJ2-5; D is unclear. The V end was cut by 5 bases, the J end by 4 bases, with 14 bases between. The CDR3 has 14 residues. The V gene's germline CDR1 is SGHTA and CDR2 FQGNSA. This CDR3 is CASSLGSPPETQYF. CDR3 coding DNA: TGTGCCAGCAGCCTCGGGTCCCCCCCAGAGACCCAGTACTTC.

The rearrangement links TRBV6-5 to TRBJ1-2, with 8 nucleotides matching TRBD1. The CDR3 runs 14 residues. CDR1 and CDR2 from the germline V gene are MNHEY and SVGAGI. The V gene end was trimmed by 5 bases and the J gene end by 8 bases; junction bases not matched to a gene: 10. The CDR3 spells CASSPPRTGRGYTF. The DNA for the CDR3 is TGTGCCAGCAGTCCCCCCAGGACAGGGCGAGGCTACACCTTC.

The rearrangement joins TRBV18 to TRBJ2-3, with D unresolved. Germline V CDR1 and CDR2: KGHSH, LQKENI. Trimming took 5 bases from V and 6 from J, leaving 9 bases between them. CDR3 length: 12 residues. The CDR3 DNA is TGTGCCAGCTCAATCCCTCCGGATACGCAGTATTTT. As protein: CASSIPPDTQYF.

This rearrangement joins TRBV19 to TRBJ2-3; D possibly corresponds to TRBD2 (6 bases). Deletions cut 3 bases from V and 4 bases from J, with 14 bases between. The CDR3 has 15 residues. CDR1 and CDR2 from the germline V gene are LNHDA and SQIVND (reference sequence). The CDR3 reads CASSIAGSSADTQYF. The CDR3 bases are TGTGCCAGTAGTATCGCCGGGAGCTCGGCAGATACGCAGTATTTT.

This sequence joins TRBV7-2 and TRBJ2-2, with a weak D call TRBD2 (6 bases). This CDR3 has 15 amino acids. CDR1 is SGHTA, CDR2 FQGNSA, per germline. Trimming stripped 5 bases from V and 7 bases from J, with 17 bases between. CDR3 nucleotide sequence: TGTGCCAGCAGCCTCCGATTAGCGGTGGGCGGGGAGCTGTTTTTT. It is translated as CASSLRLAVGGELFF.

The chain combines TRBV4-2 with TRBJ2-6; D is possibly TRBD1 (6 bases). Germline CDR1 LGHNA, CDR2 YNFKEQ. V lost 0 bases to trimming and J lost 1 base, with 10 bases between them. The CDR3 loop spans 17 amino acids. The CDR3 protein is CASSQEGRGSGANVLTF. CDR3 DNA: TGTGCCAGCAGCCAAGAGGGCAGGGGATCTGGGGCCAACGTCCTGACTTTC.

The V gene is TRBV5-1, the J gene TRBJ2-5, with TRBD1 identical over 9 bases. The V gene end was trimmed by 4 bases and the J gene end by 5 bases; junction bases not matched to a gene: 6. In germline, CDR1 is SGHRS, CDR2 YFSETQ. This CDR3 has 14 amino acids. The CDR3 DNA follows: TGCGCCAGCAGCCCAACAGGGGGCCCCGAGACCCAGTACTTC. It yields the protein CASSPTGGPETQYF. Together with reference TRBV5-1 and TRBJ2-5, the CDR3 gives the full variable domain: KAGVTQTPRYLIKTRGQQVTLSCSPISGHRSVSWYQQTPGQGLQFLFEYFSETQRNKGNFPGRFSGRQFSNSRSEMNVSTLELGDSALYLCASSPTGGPETQYFGPGTRLLVL.